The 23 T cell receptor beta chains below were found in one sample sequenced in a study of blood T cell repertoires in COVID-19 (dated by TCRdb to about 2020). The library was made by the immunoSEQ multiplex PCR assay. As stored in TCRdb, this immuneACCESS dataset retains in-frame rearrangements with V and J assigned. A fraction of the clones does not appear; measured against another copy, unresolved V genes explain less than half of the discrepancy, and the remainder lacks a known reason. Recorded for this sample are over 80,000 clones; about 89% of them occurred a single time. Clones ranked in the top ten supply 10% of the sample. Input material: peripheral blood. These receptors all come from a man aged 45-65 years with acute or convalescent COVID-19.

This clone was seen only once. Written as DNA, the CDR3 is TGTGCCAGCAGTGAAGAGACAGGGTCTCCCTACGAGCAGTACTTC. Its protein product is CASSEETGSPYEQYF. This chain links TRBV2 with TRBJ2-7; 7 bases agree with TRBD1. The CDR3 runs to 15 residues. Germline V gene lookup returns CDR1 SNHLY and CDR2 FYNNEI. With 1 base clipped from V and 2 bases from J, the junction kept 5 bases outside the gene matches.

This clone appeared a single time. For the CDR3, the DNA is TGCGCCAGCAGCTCAGCGCAGAACACCGGGGAGCTGTTTTTT. As protein: CASSSAQNTGELFF. This chain links TRBV5-1 with TRBJ2-2; no definite D call. V was clipped by 3 bases and J by 1 base, with 7 bases between them. The CDR3 has 14 residues. Germline lookup yields CDR1 SGHRS and CDR2 YFSETQ.

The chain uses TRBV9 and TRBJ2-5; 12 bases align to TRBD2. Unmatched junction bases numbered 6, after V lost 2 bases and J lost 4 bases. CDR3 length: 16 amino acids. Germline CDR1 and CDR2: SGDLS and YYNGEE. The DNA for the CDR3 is TGTGCCAGCAGCGTCGGACTAGCGGGAATTACAGAGACCCAGTACTTC. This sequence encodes CASSVGLAGITETQYF.

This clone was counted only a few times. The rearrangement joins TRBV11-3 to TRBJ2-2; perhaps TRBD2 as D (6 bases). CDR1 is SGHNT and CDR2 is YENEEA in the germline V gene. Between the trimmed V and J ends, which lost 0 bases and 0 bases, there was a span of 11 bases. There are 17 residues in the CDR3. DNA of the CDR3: TGTGCCAGCAGCTTAGATTTGGCTAGCGCGAACACCGGGGAGCTGTTTTTT. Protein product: CASSLDLASANTGELFF.

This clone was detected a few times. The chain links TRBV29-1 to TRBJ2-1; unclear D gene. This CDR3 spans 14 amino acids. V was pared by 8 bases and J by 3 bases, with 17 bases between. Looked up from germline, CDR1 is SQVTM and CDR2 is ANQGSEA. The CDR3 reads CSCAPPTNYNEQFF. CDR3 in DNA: TGCAGCTGTGCGCCCCCAACGAACTACAATGAGCAGTTCTTC.

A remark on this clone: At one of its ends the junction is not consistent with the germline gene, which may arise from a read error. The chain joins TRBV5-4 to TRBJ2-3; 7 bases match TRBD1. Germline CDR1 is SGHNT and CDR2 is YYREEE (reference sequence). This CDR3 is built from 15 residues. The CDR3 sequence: CASSLDRRSTDTQYF. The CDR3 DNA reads TGTGCCAGCAGTTTGGACAGGCGAAGCACAGATACGCAGTATTTT.

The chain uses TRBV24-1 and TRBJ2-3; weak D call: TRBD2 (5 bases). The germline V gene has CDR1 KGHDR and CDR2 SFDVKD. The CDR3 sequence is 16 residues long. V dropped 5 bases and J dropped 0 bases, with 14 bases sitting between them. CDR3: CATSAFGRASTDTQYF. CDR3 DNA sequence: TGTGCCACCAGTGCGTTTGGGCGGGCCAGCACAGATACGCAGTATTTT.

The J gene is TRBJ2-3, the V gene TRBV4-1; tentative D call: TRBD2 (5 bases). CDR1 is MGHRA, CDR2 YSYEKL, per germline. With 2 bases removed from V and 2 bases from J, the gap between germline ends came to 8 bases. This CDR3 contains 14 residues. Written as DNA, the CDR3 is TGCGCCAGCAGCCAACTCGGGATCACAGATACGCAGTATTTT. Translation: CASSQLGITDTQYF.

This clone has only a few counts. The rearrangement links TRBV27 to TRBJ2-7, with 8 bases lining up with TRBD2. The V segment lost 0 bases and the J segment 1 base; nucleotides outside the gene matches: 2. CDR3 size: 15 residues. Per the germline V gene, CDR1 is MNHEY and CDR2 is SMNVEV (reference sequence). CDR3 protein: CASSLSASGSYEQYF. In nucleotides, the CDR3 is TGTGCCAGCAGTTTATCGGCTAGCGGGTCCTACGAGCAGTACTTC.

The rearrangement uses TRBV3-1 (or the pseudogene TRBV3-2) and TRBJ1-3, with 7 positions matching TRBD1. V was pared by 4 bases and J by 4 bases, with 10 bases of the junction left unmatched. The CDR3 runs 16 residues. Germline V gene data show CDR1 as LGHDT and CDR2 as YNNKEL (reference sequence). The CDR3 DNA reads TGTGCCAGCAGCCCTCCGACAGGGCGGGCGGGAAACACCATATATTTT. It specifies CASSPPTGRAGNTIYF.

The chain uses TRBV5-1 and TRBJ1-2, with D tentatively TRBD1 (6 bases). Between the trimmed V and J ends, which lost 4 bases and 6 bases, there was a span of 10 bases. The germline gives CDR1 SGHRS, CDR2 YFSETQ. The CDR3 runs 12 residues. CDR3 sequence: CASSPQGNGYTF. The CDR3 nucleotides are TGCGCCAGCAGCCCGCAGGGGAATGGCTACACCTTC.

The CDR3 loop reads CASSAPGGELFF. The CDR3 bases are TGTGCCAGCAGCGCCCCCGGGGGGGAGCTGTTTTTT. The chain joins TRBV9 to TRBJ2-2; D unclear. V lost 3 bases, J lost 8 bases, and 8 bases lay in between. Germline values: CDR1 SGDLS, CDR2 YYNGEE. This CDR3 is built from 12 residues.

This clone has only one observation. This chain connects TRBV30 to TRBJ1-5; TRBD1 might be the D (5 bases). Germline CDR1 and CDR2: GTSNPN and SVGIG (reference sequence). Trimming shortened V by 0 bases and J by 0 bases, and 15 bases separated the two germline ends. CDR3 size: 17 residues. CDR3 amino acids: CAWSVGRGAYSNQPQHF. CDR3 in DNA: TGTGCCTGGAGTGTTGGAAGGGGCGCGTATAGCAATCAGCCCCAGCATTTT.

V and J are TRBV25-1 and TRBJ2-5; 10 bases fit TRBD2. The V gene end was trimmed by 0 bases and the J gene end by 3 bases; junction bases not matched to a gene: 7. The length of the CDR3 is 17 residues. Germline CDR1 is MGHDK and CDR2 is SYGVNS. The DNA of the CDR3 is TGTGCCAGCAGTGAATATCGTCCACTAGCGGGGAAAGAGACCCAGTACTTC. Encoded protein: CASSEYRPLAGKETQYF. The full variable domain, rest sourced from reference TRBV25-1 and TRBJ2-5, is EADIYQTPRYLVIGTGKKITLECSQTMGHDKMYWYQQDPGMELHLIHYSYGVNSTEKGDLSSESTVSRIRTEHFPLTLESARPSHTSQYLCASSEYRPLAGKETQYFGPGTRLLVL.

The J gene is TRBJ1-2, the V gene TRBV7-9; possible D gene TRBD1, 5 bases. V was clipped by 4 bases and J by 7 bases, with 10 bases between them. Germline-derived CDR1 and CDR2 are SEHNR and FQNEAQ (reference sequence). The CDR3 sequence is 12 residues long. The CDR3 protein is CASSSTDPGYTF. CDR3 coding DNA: TGTGCCAGCAGCTCGACAGATCCTGGCTACACCTTC.

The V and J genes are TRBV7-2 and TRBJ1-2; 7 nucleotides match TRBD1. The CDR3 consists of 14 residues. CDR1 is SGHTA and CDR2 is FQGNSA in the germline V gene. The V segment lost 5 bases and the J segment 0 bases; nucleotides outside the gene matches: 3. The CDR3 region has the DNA TGTGCCAGCAGCCCCGGGACAGCTAACTATGGCTACACCTTC. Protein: CASSPGTANYGYTF.

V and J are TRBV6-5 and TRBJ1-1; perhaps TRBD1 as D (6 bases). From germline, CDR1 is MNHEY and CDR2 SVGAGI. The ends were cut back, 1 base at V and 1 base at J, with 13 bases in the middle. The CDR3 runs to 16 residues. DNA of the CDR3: TGTGCCAGCAGTTACTATGGGCAGGGGACGAACACTGAAGCTTTCTTT. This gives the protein CASSYYGQGTNTEAFF.

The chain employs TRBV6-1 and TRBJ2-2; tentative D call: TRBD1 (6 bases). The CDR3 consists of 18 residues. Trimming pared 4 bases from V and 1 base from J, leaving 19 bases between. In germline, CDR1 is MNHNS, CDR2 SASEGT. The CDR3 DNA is TGTGCCAGCAGTGCCCGACCCTACACAGGGCTGAACACCGGGGAGCTGTTTTTT. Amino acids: CASSARPYTGLNTGELFF.

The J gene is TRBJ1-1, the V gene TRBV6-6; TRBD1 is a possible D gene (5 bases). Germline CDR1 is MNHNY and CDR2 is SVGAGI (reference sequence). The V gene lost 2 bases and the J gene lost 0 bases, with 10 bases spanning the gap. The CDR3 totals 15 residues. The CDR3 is CASSYQGLMNTEAFF. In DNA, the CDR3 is TGTGCCAGCAGTTACCAGGGTTTGATGAACACTGAAGCTTTCTTT.

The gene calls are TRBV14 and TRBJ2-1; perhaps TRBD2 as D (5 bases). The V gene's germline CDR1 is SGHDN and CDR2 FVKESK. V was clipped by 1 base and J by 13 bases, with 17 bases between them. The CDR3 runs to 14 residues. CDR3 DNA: TGTGCCAGCAGCCAAGGTTCGGGTCATAGCGAACAGTTCTTC. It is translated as CASSQGSGHSEQFF.

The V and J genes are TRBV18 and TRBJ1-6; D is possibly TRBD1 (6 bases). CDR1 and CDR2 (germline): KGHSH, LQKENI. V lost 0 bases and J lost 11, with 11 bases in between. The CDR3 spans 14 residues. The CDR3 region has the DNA TGTGCCAGCTCACCACCTGGGGGCTCAACACCCCTCCACTTT. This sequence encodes CASSPPGGSTPLHF.

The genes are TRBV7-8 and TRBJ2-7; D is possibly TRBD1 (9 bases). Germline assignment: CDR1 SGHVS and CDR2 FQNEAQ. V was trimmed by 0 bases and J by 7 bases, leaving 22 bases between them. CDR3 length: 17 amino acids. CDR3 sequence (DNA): TGTGCCAGCAGCTTAGCGTTCGGGACAGGGATAGCGGGGGAGCAGTACTTC. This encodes CASSLAFGTGIAGEQYF.

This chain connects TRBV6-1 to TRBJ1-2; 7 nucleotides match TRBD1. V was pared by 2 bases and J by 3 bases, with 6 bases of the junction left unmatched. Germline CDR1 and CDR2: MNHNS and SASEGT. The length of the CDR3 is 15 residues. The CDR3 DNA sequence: TGTGCCAGCAGTGAACCCAGACAGGGCGACTATGGCTACACCTTC. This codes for CASSEPRQGDYGYTF.